Shown below are 17 T cell receptor beta chains from a single sample sequenced in a study of blood T cell repertoires in COVID-19. Profiling relied on immunoSEQ multiplex PCR, and the TCRdb table lists in-frame clones only, not all of them. Here the sample spans over 250,000 clones, more than 75% being singletons. Sequencing was done on a sample of PBMCs or T cells enriched from blood (not recorded which). These receptors all come from a woman aged 55-75 years in a cohort exposed to, infected with or recovered from COVID-19 (not recorded which).

A single count supports this clone. The V gene is TRBV2, the J gene TRBJ2-3; 12 nucleotides align to TRBD2. The CDR3 is 23 amino acids. Germline CDR1 and CDR2: SNHLY and FYNNEI. V gave up 2 bases and J gave up 6 bases; unmatched junction bases: 27. CDR3 residues: CASSETKPGQIFKSTSGRDTQYF. The CDR3 bases are TGTGCCAGCAGTGAAACGAAGCCGGGACAGATATTTAAGTCCACTAGCGGGAGGGATACGCAGTATTTT.

This chain connects TRBV15 to TRBJ1-6; 7 nucleotides align to TRBD1. V lost 1 base to trimming and J lost 7 bases; unmatched junction nucleotides: 4. CDR1 and CDR2 from the germline V gene are LNHNV and YYDKDF (reference sequence). This CDR3 is 15 amino acids long. CDR3 sequence reads: CATSRARGQNSPLHF. CDR3 DNA sequence: TGTGCCACCAGCAGAGCCCGGGGACAGAATTCACCCCTCCACTTT.

The chain is built from TRBV5-4 and TRBJ2-1, with 9 bases that match TRBD2. This CDR3 is 15 amino acids long. V dropped 4 bases and J dropped 9; count of bases not matched to a gene: 11. Germline-derived CDR1 and CDR2 are SGHNT and YYREEE (reference sequence). This CDR3 reads CASSQRTSEVSEQFF. CDR3 DNA: TGTGCCAGCAGCCAGAGGACTAGCGAGGTCAGTGAGCAGTTCTTC.

The chain combines TRBV7-2 with TRBJ1-5; possible D gene TRBD1, 6 bases. CDR3 length: 14 amino acids. Deletions cut 1 base from V and 4 bases from J, with 8 bases between. Germline V lookup: CDR1 SGHTA, CDR2 FQGNSA. This CDR3 is CASSLGGTNQPQHF. The DNA of the CDR3 is TGTGCCAGCAGCTTAGGGGGGACAAATCAGCCCCAGCATTTT. Together with reference TRBV7-2 and TRBJ1-5, the CDR3 gives the full variable domain: GAGVSQSPSNKVTEKGKDVELRCDPISGHTALYWYRQSLGQGLEFLIYFQGNSAPDKSGLPSDRFSAERTGGSVSTLTIQRTQQEDSAVYLCASSLGGTNQPQHFGDGTRLSIL.

The rearrangement uses TRBV6-5 and TRBJ2-1; TRBD2 aligns across 8 bases. CDR3 length: 16 residues. Germline V CDR1 and CDR2: MNHEY, SVGAGI. V was pared by 3 bases and J by 10 bases, with 14 bases of the junction left unmatched. In DNA form, the CDR3 reads TGTGCCAGCAGTTATTTTAGCGGGAATGCCGGATCCGAGCAGTTCTTC. Residues: CASSYFSGNAGSEQFF.

This clone was detected only once. The J gene is TRBJ2-5, the V gene TRBV30; weak D call: TRBD1 (6 bases). V lost 4 bases to trimming and J lost 5 bases, with 11 bases between them. Germline lookup yields CDR1 GTSNPN and CDR2 SVGIG (reference sequence). CDR3 length: 12 residues. The CDR3 loop is CAWKPDRETQYF. CDR3 nucleotide sequence: TGTGCCTGGAAGCCTGACAGGGAGACCCAGTACTTC.

This chain connects TRBV7-3 to TRBJ2-2; D may be TRBD1 (6 bases). Looked up from germline, CDR1 is SGHTA and CDR2 is FQGTGA. The CDR3 totals 15 residues. V lost 1 base, J lost 7 bases, and 13 bases lay in between. The DNA of the CDR3 is TGTGCCAGCAGCTTAAGAAGTCGAGGGGGCGGGGAGCTGTTTTTT. Encoded protein: CASSLRSRGGGELFF.

This chain uses TRBV6-5 with TRBJ1-1; no firm D call. Looked up from germline, CDR1 is MNHEY and CDR2 is SVGAGI. V was shortened by 2 bases and J by 2 bases, with 9 bases between the two germline ends. The CDR3 has 14 residues. The CDR3 DNA is TGTGCCAGCAGTTACCTACAGATTAACACTGAAGCTTTCTTT. Its translation: CASSYLQINTEAFF.

The chain combines TRBV10-1 with TRBJ2-7; TRBD1 is a possible D gene (6 bases). This CDR3 contains 13 residues. Deletions cut 3 bases from V and 6 bases from J, with 12 bases between. From germline, CDR1 is WNHNN and CDR2 SYGVQD (reference sequence). CDR3 region: CASSDRGTGEQYF. The DNA of the CDR3 is TGCGCCAGCAGTGACAGGGGAACAGGCGAGCAGTACTTC.

The sample holds one count of this clone. The rearrangement joins TRBV27 to TRBJ2-2, with 7 bases lining up with TRBD1. The ends lost 3 bases at V and 4 bases at J; junction bases unmatched: 5. CDR1 MNHEY and CDR2 SMNVEV come from the germline V gene (reference sequence). The CDR3 is 15 amino acids. The CDR3 nucleotides read TGTGCCAGCAGTTTCCGGACAGGTCGCACCGGGGAGCTGTTTTTT. Its translation is CASSFRTGRTGELFF.

This clone appeared a single time. This chain joins TRBV19 and TRBJ2-1, with 10 bases aligning to TRBD2. J was trimmed by 4 bases and V by 10 bases; bases with no gene match: 7. The CDR3 extends over 14 amino acids. Germline V gives CDR1 LNHDA, CDR2 SQIVND (reference sequence). CDR3 residues: CATQSGRAYNEQFF. CDR3 DNA sequence: TGTGCCACCCAAAGCGGGAGGGCGTACAATGAGCAGTTCTTC.

This clone was picked up a small number of times. The V call is TRBV11-2, the J call TRBJ2-5, with no clear D. CDR3 length: 14 residues. Germline CDR1 reads SGHAT; CDR2 reads FQNNGV. Trimming removed 3 bases at V and 8 bases at J, with 16 bases between. CDR3 region: CASSFLAPGGTQYF. The CDR3 bases are TGTGCCAGCAGCTTTTTAGCCCCGGGTGGAACCCAGTACTTC.

J is TRBJ2-7 and V is TRBV10-1, with 11 nucleotides matching TRBD2. This CDR3 has 16 amino acids. Germline values: CDR1 WNHNN, CDR2 SYGVQD (reference sequence). The ends lost 2 bases at V and 0 bases at J; junction bases unmatched: 3. CDR3 DNA: TGCGCCAGCAGTGAGACCGGGACTAGCGGCTCCTACGAGCAGTACTTC. Amino acids: CASSETGTSGSYEQYF.

This CDR3 is CASSLGPAGSETQYF. In DNA, the CDR3 is TGCGCCAGCAGCTTGGGACCCGCGGGATCAGAGACCCAGTACTTC. The chain has TRBV5-1 and TRBJ2-5; tentatively, D is TRBD2 (6 bases). CDR3 length: 15 residues. Germline values: CDR1 SGHRS, CDR2 YFSETQ. Trimming took off 0 bases at V and 4 bases at J, with 13 bases between the two ends.

This sequence joins TRBV21-1 and TRBJ2-1; TRBD2 reflects the table's D call only, with no check against the DNA. TRBV21-1 constitutes a pseudogene. This CDR3 has 16 residues. CDR3 sequence: CASKGTLQRYYNEQFF. The CDR3 DNA is TGTGCCAGCAAAGGAACCCTCCAGCGGTACTACAATGAGCAGTTCTTC.

CDR3 in DNA: TGTGCCAGCAGTTACTCGGGAGGGCCTCGGAATGAGCAGTTCTTC. This encodes CASSYSGGPRNEQFF. The rearrangement uses TRBV6-5 and TRBJ2-1; the match to TRBD2 covers 7 bases. J was trimmed by 7 bases and V by 0 bases; bases with no gene match: 6. The germline V gene has CDR1 MNHEY and CDR2 SVGAGI. CDR3 length: 15 residues.

The rearrangement uses TRBV9 and TRBJ1-2; 10 bases match TRBD1. Trimming took 0 bases from V and 5 from J; bases not matched to a gene: 10. The CDR3 spans 17 residues. The germline V gene has CDR1 SGDLS and CDR2 YYNGEE. In DNA, the CDR3 is TGTGCCAGCAGCGTAGCTCTCGGGACAGGGGTCGAATATGGCTACACCTTC. Its protein is CASSVALGTGVEYGYTF. Looking up the rest from reference TRBV9 and TRBJ1-2 gives the full variable domain: DSGVTQTPKHLITATGQRVTLRCSPRSGDLSVYWYQQSLDQGLQFLIQYYNGEERAKGNILERFSAQQFPDLHSELNLSSLELGDSALYFCASSVALGTGVEYGYTFGSGTRLTVV.